These 13 T cell receptor beta chains were all obtained from the same sample, sequenced in a study of blood T cell repertoires in COVID-19. TCRdb keeps only in-frame clones here, not all; method: immunoSEQ multiplex PCR. The table has around 220,000 clones, around 90% seen once. Sequencing was carried out using peripheral blood. The receptor source for this set is a man aged 18 to 35 with active or convalescent COVID-19.

The J gene is TRBJ2-5, the V gene TRBV19; tentative D call: TRBD2 (6 bases). V shed 9 bases and J shed 6 bases, with 17 bases lying between them. Germline assignment: CDR1 LNHDA and CDR2 SQIVND (reference sequence). There are 13 residues in the CDR3. CDR3 bases: TGTGCCAGCTCGCTGGAGGGCCTGCAGACCCAGTACTTC. Protein product: CASSLEGLQTQYF. Filled out from reference TRBV19 and TRBJ2-5, the complete variable domain reads DGGITQSPKYLFRKEGQNVTLSCEQNLNHDAMYWYRQDPGQGLRLIYYSQIVNDFQKGDIAEGYSVSREKKESFPLTVTSAQKNPTAFYLCASSLEGLQTQYFGPGTRLLVL.

The chain is built from TRBV29-1 and TRBJ2-2; 13 bases match TRBD2. CDR3 length: 18 residues. V trimming: 4 bases; J trimming: 0 bases; junction bases outside the gene matches: 8. CDR1 is SQVTM and CDR2 is ANQGSEA in the germline V gene. DNA for the CDR3: TGCAGCGTTGCCGGGACTAGCGGGAAATCGGCGAACACCGGGGAGCTGTTTTTT. Translated, it gives CSVAGTSGKSANTGELFF.

The gene calls are TRBV9 and TRBJ2-1; 8 bases fit TRBD2. The ends lost 3 bases at V and 10 bases at J; junction bases unmatched: 12. Germline values: CDR1 SGDLS, CDR2 YYNGEE. This CDR3 is built from 15 residues. As DNA, the CDR3 is TGTGCCAGCAGCGATCGGCTAGCGGGTGCCCAGGAGCAGTTCTTC. Its translation is CASSDRLAGAQEQFF.

The V call is TRBV2, the J call TRBJ2-2; D might be TRBD1 (6 bases). Looked up from germline, CDR1 is SNHLY and CDR2 is FYNNEI. This CDR3 region has 14 residues. Trimming cost V 7 bases and J 4 bases, with 13 bases left between them. The CDR3 loop reads CASKQQGPTGELFF. The CDR3 DNA sequence: TGTGCCAGCAAACAACAGGGCCCCACCGGGGAGCTGTTTTTT.

The CDR3 region has the DNA TGTGCCACCAGGGGCTGGCAGGACACCGGGGAGCTGTTTTTT. It translates to CATRGWQDTGELFF. The V and J genes are TRBV24-1 and TRBJ2-2; no reliable D call. V was trimmed by 7 bases and J by 3 bases, leaving 11 bases between them. CDR3 length equals 14 residues. Germline-derived CDR1 and CDR2 are KGHDR and SFDVKD.

This sequence joins TRBV4-1 and TRBJ1-3; the D is unclear. The length of the CDR3 is 18 residues. Per the germline V gene, CDR1 is MGHRA and CDR2 is YSYEKL. Trimming left V 1 base short and J 2 bases short, with 18 bases between. The CDR3 is CASSQVTSASSAGNTIYF. The CDR3 DNA reads as TGCGCCAGCAGCCAAGTAACTAGCGCCTCGTCAGCTGGAAACACCATATATTTT.

This chain uses TRBV28 with TRBJ2-5; TRBD1 aligns across 8 bases. The ends lost 6 bases at V and 3 bases at J; junction bases unmatched: 9. Germline CDR1 and CDR2: MDHEN and SYDVKM. CDR3 length equals 15 residues. CDR3 nucleotide sequence: TGTGCCAGCAGCCGCCCCGGGACAGGAAAAGAGACCCAGTACTTC. The encoded protein is CASSRPGTGKETQYF.

The chain uses TRBV10-3 and TRBJ2-2; 7 positions agree with TRBD2. V shed 11 bases and J 0 bases; nucleotides not matched to a gene: 6. The CDR3 loop spans 14 amino acids. Per germline, CDR1 ENHRY and CDR2 SYGVKD. CDR3 amino acids: CAVRAGTNTGELFF. The CDR3 DNA is TGTGCCGTTCGAGCGGGGACGAACACCGGGGAGCTGTTTTTT.

The chain has TRBV18 and TRBJ1-2; 8 bases are shared with TRBD1. CDR3 size: 14 residues. V dropped 3 bases and J dropped 6; count of bases not matched to a gene: 6. Germline CDR1 KGHSH, CDR2 LQKENI. DNA for the CDR3: TGTGCCAGCTCACCGGGCGACAGGGGCCATGGCTACACCTTC. It yields the protein CASSPGDRGHGYTF.

The V gene is TRBV30, the J gene TRBJ2-7, with D unresolved. The germline gives CDR1 GTSNPN, CDR2 SVGIG (reference sequence). V was trimmed by 5 bases and J by 0 bases, leaving 8 bases between them. CDR3 length: 12 amino acids. This CDR3 is CAWQSSSYEQYF. The CDR3 DNA is TGTGCCTGGCAGTCTAGCTCCTACGAGCAGTACTTC.

The chain carries TRBV25-1 and TRBJ2-6, with TRBD1 identical over 7 bases. Germline V gene sequence: CDR1 MGHDK, CDR2 SYGVNS. The CDR3 runs 18 residues. Trimming at V came to 4 bases and at J to 0 bases, leaving 9 bases not matched to a gene. The CDR3 loop reads CASSARDRASSGANVLTF. Written as DNA, the CDR3 is TGTGCCAGCAGTGCGCGAGACAGGGCCTCCTCTGGGGCCAACGTCCTGACTTTC. Combining the CDR3 with reference TRBV25-1 and TRBJ2-6 gives the whole variable domain EADIYQTPRYLVIGTGKKITLECSQTMGHDKMYWYQQDPGMELHLIHYSYGVNSTEKGDLSSESTVSRIRTEHFPLTLESARPSHTSQYLCASSARDRASSGANVLTFGAGSRLTVL.

This chain links TRBV5-1 with TRBJ2-6, with 8 positions matching TRBD1. Germline CDR1 reads SGHRS; CDR2 reads YFSETQ. The junction had 3 bases not matched to a gene; V was cut back by 1 base and J by 0 bases. The length of the CDR3 is 17 residues. CDR3 loop: CASSLQGAHSGANVLTF. The CDR3 bases are TGCGCCAGCAGCTTGCAGGGGGCCCACTCTGGGGCCAACGTCCTGACTTTC.

This chain joins TRBV10-3 and TRBJ1-5; 7 bases are a match to TRBD1. The V gene's germline CDR1 is ENHRY and CDR2 SYGVKD. The V segment lost 5 bases and the J segment 9 bases; nucleotides outside the gene matches: 10. The CDR3 length is 14 residues. The CDR3 sequence: CAISREGGNRPQHF. In DNA, the CDR3 is TGTGCCATCAGTCGAGAAGGGGGCAACCGGCCCCAGCATTTT.